Presented here are 17 T cell receptor beta chains from one specimen sequenced in a study of T cell changes during pregnancy in multiple sclerosis (dated by TCRdb to about 2019). The receptor library was made with the immunoSEQ multiplex PCR assay. TCRdb retrieved this table from immuneACCESS and kept in-frame rearrangements only. Not all clones are present; in checked studies, unresolved V genes account for under half, and no reason is known for the remainder. The sample includes roughly 110,000 clones, with about 90% observed a single time. The top ten hold around 1.6% of the sample. The starting material was peripheral blood, obtained before pregnancy. The receptor set was obtained from a female donor with multiple sclerosis, enrolled in a pregnancy study.

This chain's CDR3 is CASSPFMGGSTDTQYF. CDR3 nucleotide sequence: TGTGCCAGCAGCCCCTTCATGGGGGGGAGCACAGATACGCAGTATTTT. V is TRBV7-2 and J is TRBJ2-3, with 7 nucleotides matching TRBD2. Trimming at V came to 5 bases and at J to 0 bases, leaving 8 bases not matched to a gene. Germline lookup yields CDR1 SGHTA and CDR2 FQGNSA. The CDR3 is 16 residues long.

The gene calls are TRBV6-4 and TRBJ2-1, with a possible D match to TRBD2 (6 bases). The V and J ends lost 0 bases and 7 bases respectively, with 10 bases between them. The germline V gene encodes CDR1 MRHNA and CDR2 SNTAGT. The CDR3 is 14 residues long. The CDR3, as DNA: TGTGCCAGCAGTGACTCGAGCGGAGGGAATGAGCAGTTCTTC. Its translation: CASSDSSGGNEQFF.

This clone was detected a few times. V gene TRBV30 combines with J gene TRBJ1-5; 8 positions agree with TRBD1. This CDR3 has 14 amino acids. In germline, CDR1 is GTSNPN, CDR2 SVGIG (reference sequence). V shed 2 bases, J shed 4 bases, and the junction held 4 bases outside the gene matches. CDR3 region: CAWSPGQGNQPQHF. The CDR3 nucleotides read TGTGCCTGGAGTCCAGGACAGGGAAATCAGCCCCAGCATTTT. The whole variable domain, remainder taken from reference TRBV30 and TRBJ1-5, is SQTIHQWPATLVQPVGSPLSLECTVEGTSNPNLYWYRQAAGRGLQLLFYSVGIGQISSEVPQNLSASRPQDRQFILSSKKLLLSDSGFYLCAWSPGQGNQPQHFGDGTRLSIL.

The gene calls are TRBV5-1 and TRBJ2-7, with a possible D match to TRBD1 (5 bases). The germline V gene encodes CDR1 SGHRS and CDR2 YFSETQ. Between the trimmed V and J ends, which lost 1 base and 4 bases, there was a span of 9 bases. This CDR3 is 13 amino acids long. The CDR3 reads CASSLQGGYEQYF. CDR3 sequence (DNA): TGCGCCAGCAGCTTGCAGGGCGGATACGAGCAGTACTTC.

The chain employs TRBV4-1 and TRBJ2-1; 9 nucleotides match TRBD2. Germline lookup yields CDR1 MGHRA and CDR2 YSYEKL. The ends lost 1 base at V and 0 bases at J; junction bases unmatched: 7. The CDR3 has 18 amino acids. The CDR3: CASSQGFAGGPSYNEQFF. CDR3 nucleotide sequence: TGCGCCAGCAGCCAAGGGTTTGCGGGAGGGCCCTCCTACAATGAGCAGTTCTTC.

The chain recombines TRBV29-1 with TRBJ1-1; D is unclear. This CDR3 is 12 amino acids long. The germline gives CDR1 SQVTM, CDR2 ANQGSEA. V was clipped by 7 bases and J by 8 bases, with 17 bases between them. CDR3 region: CSAVPALAEAFF. The DNA for the CDR3 is TGCAGCGCCGTCCCTGCTTTAGCCGAAGCTTTCTTT.

This chain joins TRBV6-5 and TRBJ2-2, with D perhaps matching TRBD1 (5 bases). There are 13 residues in the CDR3. The germline gives CDR1 MNHEY, CDR2 SVGAGI. V dropped 3 bases and J dropped 9 bases, with 11 bases sitting between them. The CDR3 region has the DNA TGTGCCAGCAGTTATGACAGCCACCGGGAGCTGTTTTTT. It encodes CASSYDSHRELFF.

The chain employs TRBV11-2 and TRBJ2-7; weak D call: TRBD1 (7 bases). V lost 3 bases to trimming and J lost 4 bases, with 13 bases between them. The CDR3 loop spans 14 amino acids. CDR1 is SGHAT, CDR2 FQNNGV, per germline. CDR3 nucleotide sequence: TGTGCCAGCAGCTTGGGCGGGACAGAGTACGAGCAGTACTTC. As protein: CASSLGGTEYEQYF.

V usage is TRBV10-3 and J usage is TRBJ2-1; 12 bases line up with TRBD2. The CDR3 sequence is 17 residues long. With 0 bases clipped from V and 9 bases from J, the junction kept 9 bases outside the gene matches. Germline CDR1 is ENHRY and CDR2 is SYGVKD. This chain's CDR3 is CAISESFGLAGNSEQFF. The DNA for the CDR3 is TGTGCCATCAGTGAGTCGTTCGGACTAGCGGGAAATTCTGAGCAGTTCTTC.

This chain joins TRBV5-1 and TRBJ2-4; 9 nucleotides align to TRBD1. Germline V CDR1 and CDR2: SGHRS, YFSETQ. V trimming: 4 bases; J trimming: 7 bases; junction bases outside the gene matches: 3. The CDR3 consists of 13 residues. The CDR3 sequence: CASSGQGRNIQYF. The CDR3 DNA reads TGCGCCAGCAGCGGACAGGGGCGGAACATTCAGTACTTC.

The J gene is TRBJ2-7, the V gene TRBV7-2; 12 positions agree with TRBD1. J was trimmed by 3 bases and V by 3 bases; bases with no gene match: 15. In germline, CDR1 is SGHTA, CDR2 FQGNSA. This CDR3 is built from 19 residues. The CDR3 spells CASSFRGQGAAGRNYEQYF. In DNA, the CDR3 is TGTGCCAGCAGCTTCCGGGGACAGGGGGCGGCAGGCCGAAACTACGAGCAGTACTTC. Complete variable domain (other parts from reference TRBV7-2 and TRBJ2-7): GAGVSQSPSNKVTEKGKDVELRCDPISGHTALYWYRQSLGQGLEFLIYFQGNSAPDKSGLPSDRFSAERTGGSVSTLTIQRTQQEDSAVYLCASSFRGQGAAGRNYEQYFGPGTRLTVT.

V is TRBV10-3 and J is TRBJ1-1, with D possibly matching TRBD1 (6 bases). The CDR3 loop spans 14 amino acids. Germline loops: CDR1 ENHRY, CDR2 SYGVKD. Trimming took off 5 bases at V and 0 bases at J, with 10 bases between the two ends. The CDR3 protein is CAISQGTLNTEAFF. CDR3 bases: TGTGCCATCAGTCAGGGGACCTTGAACACTGAAGCTTTCTTT.

The J gene is TRBJ2-2, the V gene TRBV25-1; D is ambiguous. The germline CDR1 and CDR2 sequences are MGHDK and SYGVNS. V lost 4 bases and J 5 bases, leaving 11 bases between the germline ends. The CDR3 runs to 14 residues. CDR3: CASSALSGTGELFF. The CDR3 coding sequence is TGTGCCAGCAGTGCCTTATCCGGGACCGGGGAGCTGTTTTTT.

V usage is TRBV27 and J usage is TRBJ2-3, with D perhaps matching TRBD2 (6 bases). Trimming took 2 bases from V and 0 from J, leaving 9 bases between them. Germline values: CDR1 MNHEY, CDR2 SMNVEV (reference sequence). The CDR3 length is 15 residues. The CDR3 DNA reads TGTGCCAGCAGTTTACTAAGCGGGAGCACAGATACGCAGTATTTT. Its translation is CASSLLSGSTDTQYF.

The rearrangement links TRBV11-2 to TRBJ2-5; D perhaps matches TRBD1 (5 bases). Trimming left V 4 bases short and J 0 bases short, with 12 bases between. The CDR3 has 15 residues. The germline V gene has CDR1 SGHAT and CDR2 FQNNGV. DNA of the CDR3: TGTGCCAGCAGCTACCAGGGAAGAGACCAAGAGACCCAGTACTTC. This codes for CASSYQGRDQETQYF. Looking up the rest from reference TRBV11-2 and TRBJ2-5 gives the full variable domain: EAGVAQSPRYKIIEKRQSVAFWCNPISGHATLYWYQQILGQGPKLLIQFQNNGVVDDSQLPKDRFSAERLKGVDSTLKIQPAKLEDSAVYLCASSYQGRDQETQYFGPGTRLLVL.

The CDR3 coding sequence is TGTGCCAGCAGCACCACGACAGGGGCCGGGGAGCTGTTTTTT. Translated, it gives CASSTTTGAGELFF. J is TRBJ2-2 and V is TRBV7-9; TRBD1 matches 8 bases. Trimming took 5 bases from V and 6 from J; bases not matched to a gene: 5. The germline V gene has CDR1 SEHNR and CDR2 FQNEAQ (reference sequence). This CDR3 spans 14 amino acids.

The chain employs TRBV6-5 and TRBJ2-7, with 12 bases that match TRBD2. J lost 7 bases, V lost 6 bases, and 4 bases had no gene match. The CDR3 covers 13 residues. The germline gives CDR1 MNHEY, CDR2 SVGAGI. CDR3 nucleotide sequence: TGTGCCAGCAGAATGGGACTAGCGGGTGAGCAGTACTTC. As protein: CASRMGLAGEQYF.